The 22 T cell receptor beta chains in this list originate from one sample, sequenced in a study of tumor and adjacent non-tumor tissue in lung cancer. Three rounds of nested PCR, following a modified ARM-PCR protocol, produced the TCRbeta library. TCRdb independently ran MiXCR on the multiplex PCR reads; one entry per CDR3 protein. Here the sample spans roughly 65,000 distinct CDR3 sequences, 55% to 75% being singletons. The template was RNA from unsorted bulk tissue. Sequenced input: lung tumor tissue. These receptors originate from a middle-aged man with non-small cell lung cancer.

V is TRBV5-1 and J is TRBJ1-2; D may be TRBD1 (5 bases). V was clipped by 6 bases and J by 2 bases, with 11 bases between them. The CDR3 is 13 amino acids. The germline V gene encodes CDR1 SGHRS and CDR2 YFSETQ. The DNA of the CDR3 is TGCGCCAGCAACTGGGGGGACAACTATGGCTACACCTTC. It encodes CASNWGDNYGYTF.

Remarks on this clonotype: A read error may account for a junction end that differs from germline. J is TRBJ2-3 and V is TRBV4-2; tentatively, D is TRBD2 (6 bases). The CDR3 covers 16 residues. The V gene's germline CDR1 is LGHNA and CDR2 YNFKEQ. This CDR3 reads CASRLASGLAADAQYF. DNA for the CDR3: TGTGCCAGCAGACTAGCCTCCGGCCTCGCTGCAGATGCGCAGTATTTT.

Worth noting for this clonotype: At one end the junction does not follow the germline gene, possibly because of a read error. The J gene is TRBJ2-7, the V gene TRBV12-3 or TRBV12-4; D possibly corresponds to TRBD2 (6 bases). The CDR3 extends over 16 amino acids. CDR3 region: CASSLGGASSSHEQCF. In DNA form, the CDR3 reads TGTGCCAGCAGTTTGGGCGGGGCGTCATCCTCCCACGAGCAGTGCTTC.

There are many counts of this clonotype. V and J are TRBV29-1 and TRBJ2-3; no clear D gene. This CDR3 comprises 10 residues. With 5 bases removed from V and 6 bases from J, the gap between germline ends came to 6 bases. Looked up from germline, CDR1 is SQVTM and CDR2 is ANQGSEA. The CDR3 DNA reads as TGCAGCGTTCTTCTGGATACGCAGTATTTT. It encodes CSVLLDTQYF.

The CDR3 loop reads CSVETHPPDTQYF. The CDR3 nucleotides read TGCAGTGTTGAGACACATCCGCCGGATACGCAGTATTTT. J is TRBJ2-3 and V is TRBV20-1; D unresolved. Germline assignment: CDR1 DFQATT and CDR2 SNEGSKA (reference sequence). V lost 7 bases to trimming and J lost 6 bases, with 17 bases between them. This CDR3 region has 13 residues.

In regard to this clonotype: Since no conserved phenylalanine or tryptophan closes the CDR3, a read error is the likely cause. CDR3 amino acids: CSVIAPDSYEQYY. CDR3 in DNA: TGCAGCGTTATAGCCCCGGACTCCTATGAGCAGTACTAC. V usage is TRBV29-1 and J usage is TRBJ2-7, with D possibly being TRBD2 (5 bases). The CDR3 contains 13 residues. Germline values: CDR1 SQVTM, CDR2 ANQGSEA.

This clonotype turned up a few times. Given a much more abundant clone one base away, this may be a read error. V usage is TRBV4-1 and J usage is TRBJ2-7; D remains unclear. The CDR3 extends over 17 amino acids. Germline values: CDR1 MGHRA, CDR2 YSYEKL. V was clipped by 0 bases and J by 5 bases, with 20 bases between them. DNA for the CDR3: TGCGCCAGCAGCCAAGACGGGTTGGCTAACGTTCGGGACGAGCAGTACTTC. Translating it yields CASSQDGLANVRDEQYF.

Of note for this clonotype: Possible read error: a much larger clone is one base away. Because the CDR3 is missing its conserved closing phenylalanine or tryptophan, this is likely a read error. V is TRBV6-6 and J is TRBJ2-7; 11 positions match TRBD2. J gave up 2 bases and V 7 bases, and 4 bases lay outside the gene matches. Germline values: CDR1 MNHNY, CDR2 SVGAGI (reference sequence). The CDR3 extends over 14 amino acids. CDR3 in DNA: TGTGCCAGCACAATAGCGGGAGGGGCCTACGAGCAGTACCTC. Its translation is CASTIAGGAYEQYL.

This clonotype was seen ten or more times. This chain links TRBV7-8 with TRBJ2-2; D perhaps matches TRBD1 (6 bases). Trimming removed 4 bases at V and 1 base at J, with 7 bases between. CDR1 and CDR2 from the germline V gene are SGHVS and FQNEAQ. This CDR3 spans 14 amino acids. The CDR3 spells CASSSQGNTGELFF. The DNA of the CDR3 is TGTGCCAGCAGCTCACAGGGGAACACCGGGGAGCTGTTTTTT.

This clonotype was detected ten times or more. This sequence joins TRBV28 and TRBJ2-2; D tentatively fits TRBD1 or TRBD2 (5 bases each). The V end was cut by 5 bases, the J end by 3 bases, with 16 bases between. CDR1 is MDHEN and CDR2 is SYDVKM in the germline V gene. This CDR3 is built from 16 residues. As DNA, the CDR3 is TGTGCCAGCAGTGTCCGGGACGCAGGATACACCGGGGAGCTGTTTTTT. Amino acids: CASSVRDAGYTGELFF.

The V gene is TRBV29-1, the J gene TRBJ2-3; 8 nucleotides agree with TRBD2. The CDR3 extends over 17 amino acids. Germline lookup yields CDR1 SQVTM and CDR2 ANQGSEA. The CDR3 DNA sequence: TGCAGTGTCGTGGTACTAGCGGACCCAGATGGATCAGATACGCAGTATTTT. Its translation is CSVVVLADPDGSDTQYF.

With respect to this clonotype: This could be a read error, since a much larger clone is one nucleotide away. In this CDR3 the conserved last residue, phenylalanine or tryptophan, is missing, so a read error is likely. The rearrangement links TRBV13 to TRBJ2-5; TRBD2 aligns across 8 bases. Trimming took 5 bases from V and 5 from J; bases not matched to a gene: 7. This CDR3 has 14 amino acids. The germline V gene has CDR1 PRHDT and CDR2 FYEKMQ (reference sequence). CDR3 coding DNA: TGTGCCAGCAGCCCGGGGACTAGTTTGGAGACCCAGTACTCC. Residues: CASSPGTSLETQYS.

On this clonotype itself: Compared with germline, one end of the junction differs, possibly owing to a read error. The V gene is TRBV11-2, the J gene TRBJ2-3; TRBD2 aligns across 7 bases. The germline gives CDR1 SGHAT, CDR2 FQNNGV. There are 19 residues in the CDR3. The DNA for the CDR3 is TGTGCCAGCATCTTATCTAGTGCGGCGGGAGTACGAGGCGCAGATACGCAGTATTTT. This translates into CASILSSAAGVRGADTQYF. Filled out from reference TRBV11-2 and TRBJ2-3, the complete variable domain reads EAGVAQSPRYKIIEKRQSVAFWCNPISGHATLYWYQQILGQGPKLLIQFQNNGVVDDSQLPKDRFSAERLKGVDSTLKIQPAKLEDSAVYLCASILSSAAGVRGADTQYFGPGTRLTVL.

This clonotype was seen only once. A read error may explain this, as a much larger clone is one base away. Here the CDR3 reads CASTDWTQPQHF. DNA of the CDR3: TGTGCCAGCACCGACTGGACTCAGCCCCAGCATTTT. The V call is TRBV6-6, the J call TRBJ1-5; D call uncertain. This CDR3 is 12 amino acids long. V was shortened by 7 bases and J by 6 bases, with 10 bases between the two germline ends. Per germline, CDR1 MNHNY and CDR2 SVGAGI (reference sequence).

The chain uses TRBV29-1 and TRBJ2-5, with TRBD2 matching 9 bases. This CDR3 contains 14 residues. Germline values: CDR1 SQVTM, CDR2 ANQGSEA. J lost 8 bases, V lost 8 bases, and 15 bases had no gene match. The CDR3 sequence: CSTRGTSMIHTQYF. Written as DNA, the CDR3 is TGCAGCACCCGCGGGACTAGCATGATTCATACCCAGTACTTC.

This clonotype was seen a handful of times. The V gene is TRBV28, the J gene TRBJ1-2; TRBD1 aligns across 8 bases. This CDR3 is 12 amino acids long. V was pared by 4 bases and J by 7 bases, with 2 bases of the junction left unmatched. Germline-derived CDR1 and CDR2 are MDHEN and SYDVKM. The CDR3 DNA follows: TGTGCCAGCAGTTCCAGGGGGCCTGGCTACACCTTC. Its translation is CASSSRGPGYTF.

This clonotype was detected ten times or more. The DNA of the CDR3 is TGTGCCAGCAGTTGGGGCCTCGGGAATGAAAAACTGTTTTTT. As protein: CASSWGLGNEKLFF. This chain uses TRBV12-3 or TRBV12-4 with TRBJ1-4; maybe TRBD1 (5 bases). Trimming pared 4 bases from V and 5 bases from J, leaving 11 bases between. There are 14 residues in the CDR3.

On this clonotype itself: One junction end disagrees with the germline gene, perhaps due to a read error. V gene TRBV11-3 combines with J gene TRBJ2-1, with unresolved D. This CDR3 comprises 12 residues. CDR1 is SGHNT, CDR2 YENEEA, per germline. CDR3 residues: CASSMERSGVVF. The CDR3 DNA sequence: TGTGCTAGCAGCATGGAACGGTCTGGGGTTGTCTTC. The whole variable domain, filled in from reference TRBV11-3 and TRBJ2-1, reads EAGVVQSPRYKIIEKKQPVAFWCNPISGHNTLYWYLQNLGQGPELLIRYENEEAVDDSQLPKDRFSAERLKGVDSTLKIQPAELGDSAVYLCASSMERSGVVFGPGTRLTVL.

This clonotype rates as medium-sized (0.01 to 0.1%). The CDR3 coding sequence is TGTGCCAGCAGCCAAGGGGGTTTAAGCGGGACTACCTCCTACGAGCAGTACTTC. Translating gives CASSQGGLSGTTSYEQYF. The chain has TRBV14 and TRBJ2-7, with 7 nucleotides matching TRBD2. The CDR3 spans 18 residues. The germline V gene has CDR1 SGHDN and CDR2 FVKESK. V dropped 1 base and J dropped 0; count of bases not matched to a gene: 12.

In regard to this clonotype: This sequence may be a read error, since a much larger clone differs from it by one base. This rearrangement joins TRBV5-4 to TRBJ2-7; no reliable D call. The CDR3 runs 14 residues. Germline V gene lookup returns CDR1 SGHNT and CDR2 YYREEE (reference sequence). CDR3 in amino acids: CASSLDQDRYEKYF. The CDR3 DNA reads as TGTGCCAGCAGCTTGGATCAGGACCGCTACGAGAAGTACTTC.

Regarding this clonotype: Compared with germline, one end of the junction differs, possibly owing to a read error. This chain links TRBV11-2 with TRBJ2-5; D is possibly TRBD2 (5 bases). The CDR3 consists of 15 residues. CDR1 is SGHAT, CDR2 FQNNGV, per germline. Here the CDR3 DNA reads TGTGCCAGCAGCCAAGTACTAGAGACTCAAGGGACCCAGTACTTC. Translated, it gives CASSQVLETQGTQYF. The full variable domain, its missing parts supplied by reference TRBV11-2 and TRBJ2-5, is EAGVAQSPRYKIIEKRQSVAFWCNPISGHATLYWYQQILGQGPKLLIQFQNNGVVDDSQLPKDRFSAERLKGVDSTLKIQPAKLEDSAVYLCASSQVLETQGTQYFGPGTRLLVL.

This clonotype was detected once. The conserved closing phenylalanine or tryptophan is absent in this CDR3, likely reflecting a read error. The V and J genes are TRBV12-3 or TRBV12-4 and TRBJ1-5, with 7 nucleotides matching TRBD1. The CDR3 has 15 amino acids. V shed 6 bases, J shed 2 bases, and the junction held 7 bases outside the gene matches. CDR3 DNA: TGTGCCAGCAGGAAACAGGGGTCGGGCAATCAGCCCCAGCATTGT. Residues: CASRKQGSGNQPQHC.